This entry lists 4 T cell receptor beta chains sequenced from one sample in a study of cytomegalovirus exposure and HLA in healthy donors. Generated by immunoSEQ multiplex PCR, the TCRdb table keeps only in-frame clones and is missing some. The table has 35,000 to 50,000 clones, over 85% seen once. Sequenced input: PBMCs. Receptors originate from a woman aged 18-29 years in good health and CMV-seronegative.

The chain combines TRBV9 with TRBJ2-5; possibly TRBD1 for D (6 bases). V was pared by 3 bases and J by 4 bases, with 16 bases between. The CDR3 is 15 amino acids. CDR1 is SGDLS, CDR2 YYNGEE, per germline. The CDR3 region is CASSAQQGSGETQYF. Here the CDR3 DNA reads TGTGCCAGCAGCGCCCAACAGGGATCCGGAGAGACCCAGTACTTC.

The chain is built from TRBV7-9 and TRBJ2-1; 8 nucleotides align to TRBD1. Germline CDR1 and CDR2: SEHNR and FQNEAQ (reference sequence). The CDR3 consists of 13 residues. V lost 4 bases to trimming and J lost 7 bases; unmatched junction nucleotides: 3. CDR3 region: CASSSRQGNEQFF. CDR3 DNA: TGTGCCAGCAGCTCAAGACAGGGGAATGAGCAGTTCTTC.

V gene TRBV9 combines with J gene TRBJ2-7; weak D call: TRBD1 (6 bases). V lost 0 bases to trimming and J lost 1 base, with 14 bases between them. There are 16 residues in the CDR3. CDR1 SGDLS and CDR2 YYNGEE come from the germline V gene. CDR3 nucleotide sequence: TGTGCCAGCAGCGTAGAGCAGGGCAGGGGATCCTACGAGCAGTACTTC. It specifies CASSVEQGRGSYEQYF.

The rearrangement links TRBV18 to TRBJ2-1; 10 bases are a match to TRBD2. Germline CDR1 is KGHSH and CDR2 is LQKENI. The junction had 6 bases not matched to a gene; V was cut back by 3 bases and J by 7 bases. The CDR3 loop spans 15 amino acids. CDR3 protein: CASSPTSGIFNEQFF. In nucleotides, the CDR3 is TGTGCCAGCTCACCCACTAGCGGGATATTTAATGAGCAGTTCTTC.